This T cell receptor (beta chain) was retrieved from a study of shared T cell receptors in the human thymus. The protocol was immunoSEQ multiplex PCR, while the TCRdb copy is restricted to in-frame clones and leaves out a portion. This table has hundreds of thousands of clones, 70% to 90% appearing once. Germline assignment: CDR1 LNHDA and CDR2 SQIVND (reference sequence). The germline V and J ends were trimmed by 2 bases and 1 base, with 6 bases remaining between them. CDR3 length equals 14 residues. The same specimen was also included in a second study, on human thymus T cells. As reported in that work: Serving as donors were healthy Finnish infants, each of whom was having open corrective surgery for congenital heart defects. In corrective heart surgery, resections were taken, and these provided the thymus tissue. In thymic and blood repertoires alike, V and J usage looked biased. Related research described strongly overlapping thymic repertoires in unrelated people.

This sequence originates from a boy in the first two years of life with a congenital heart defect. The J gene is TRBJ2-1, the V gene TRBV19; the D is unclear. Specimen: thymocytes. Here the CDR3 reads CASSITVSYNEQFF. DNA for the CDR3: TGTGCCAGTAGTATAACGGTTTCCTACAATGAGCAGTTCTTC.